This TCR beta chain comes out of a study of blood T cell repertoires in COVID-19. Study information: Samples came from the United States, Italy and Spain, spanning acute and convalescent COVID-19.

Authors' methods: Nucleated cell counts were estimated from reference gene primer amplification. This table comes from immunoSEQ multiplex PCR, and its TCRdb copy is limited to in-frame clones, with some not included. Clone size and the V and J calls come from that table; the DNA yielded D and trimming. The table lists 250,000 to 300,000 clones, approximately 84% of them singletons. Living in about two dozen US areas, the participants were between about 18 and 95 years of age. Membership in each cohort depended on participant-reported clinical history. The germline V gene has CDR1 KGHSH and CDR2 LQKENI. The V end lost 2 bases, the J end lost 2 bases, and 15 bases lay between the germline ends. The CDR3 is 16 amino acids. The sample holds a few counts of this clone.

The sequence was collected from a man in his fifties or sixties who had recovered from COVID-19. Material for sequencing was PBMCs or T cells enriched from blood (not recorded which). The chain is built from TRBV18 and TRBJ2-5; perhaps TRBD2 as D (6 bases). For the CDR3, the DNA is TGTGCCAGCTCACCAAGGATCCTAGCGCATCAAGAGACCCAGTACTTC. This codes for CASSPRILAHQETQYF.